Following are 20 T cell receptor beta chains from one sample sequenced in a study of T cells after yellow fever vaccination. TCRdb used MiXCR to reprocess the 5' RACE reads, holding one entry per CDR3 protein. Here the sample spans some 110,000 distinct CDR3 sequences, around 7.4% being singletons. The sequences come from CD4+ T cells sorted from PBMCs, collected 9 to 11 days after the first yellow fever vaccination. The receptor source for this set is a man between 18 and 35 years old who received the YFV17D yellow fever vaccine.

This clonotype was counted at least ten times. The CDR3 nucleotides read TGTGCCAGCAGCCCCCGGGGTCTGACTAGCGGGGCCGGGGAGCTGTTTTTT. Its protein is CASSPRGLTSGAGELFF. This chain links TRBV7-3 with TRBJ2-2; 11 bases match TRBD2. The junction had 11 bases not matched to a gene; V was cut back by 5 bases and J by 6 bases. The germline gives CDR1 SGHTA, CDR2 FQGTGA. This CDR3 has 17 residues.

This clonotype has at least ten counts. The rearrangement uses TRBV5-4 and TRBJ2-1, with 7 bases fitting TRBD2. In germline, CDR1 is SGHNT, CDR2 YYREEE (reference sequence). The CDR3 is made up of 15 amino acids. Trimming took 5 bases from V and 4 from J; bases not matched to a gene: 9. CDR3 DNA: TGTGCCAGCAGAGGGCTAGCGGACGAATACAATGAGCAGTTCTTC. This encodes CASRGLADEYNEQFF.

The rearrangement joins TRBV20-1 to TRBJ1-2; possible D gene TRBD1, 6 bases. The CDR3 is 12 residues long. Per the germline V gene, CDR1 is DFQATT and CDR2 is SNEGSKA (reference sequence). Trimming removed 3 bases at V and 4 bases at J, with 9 bases between. The CDR3 DNA follows: TGCAGTGCTAGTCCAGGGGTCTATGGCTACACCTTC. As protein: CSASPGVYGYTF.

The sample holds many counts of this clonotype. The chain couples TRBV29-1 to TRBJ2-3; 7 nucleotides agree with TRBD1. Germline CDR1 is SQVTM and CDR2 is ANQGSEA. The CDR3 covers 13 residues. V shed 4 bases, J shed 6 bases, and the junction held 7 bases outside the gene matches. The CDR3 coding sequence is TGCAGCGTTGGTAGCGAGGGGGCTGATACGCAGTATTTT. It encodes CSVGSEGADTQYF.

This clonotype was detected ten times or more. This chain links TRBV12-3 or TRBV12-4 with TRBJ2-7; possible D gene TRBD2, 7 bases. Trimming cost V 5 bases and J 6 bases, with 17 bases left between them. The CDR3 has 14 amino acids. This chain's CDR3 is CASSPDGGRLEQYV. The CDR3, as DNA: TGTGCCAGCAGTCCGGACGGGGGGCGCCTCGAGCAGTACGTC.

This clonotype has at least ten counts. The chain employs TRBV2 and TRBJ2-7, with unresolved D. Germline V gene sequence: CDR1 SNHLY, CDR2 FYNNEI. Trimming removed 6 bases at V and 0 bases at J, with 9 bases between. The CDR3 spans 13 residues. The CDR3 DNA follows: TGTGCCAGCAGGAAGGGAAGCTCCTACGAGCAGTACGTC. Translating it yields CASRKGSSYEQYV.

This clonotype showed up many times. This chain joins TRBV3-1 and TRBJ2-2; D is perhaps TRBD2 (5 bases). The germline V gene encodes CDR1 LGHDT and CDR2 YNNKEL (reference sequence). The CDR3 consists of 12 residues. V gave up 1 base and J gave up 8 bases, with 5 bases separating them. CDR3: CASSQGRGELFF. CDR3 nucleotides: TGTGCCAGCAGCCAAGGGAGGGGGGAGCTGTTTTTT.

The chain employs TRBV7-9 and TRBJ2-3, with a tentative D call TRBD2 (5 bases). With 8 bases removed from V and 3 bases from J, the gap between germline ends came to 18 bases. Germline CDR1 reads SEHNR; CDR2 reads FQNEAQ (reference sequence). This CDR3 spans 15 amino acids. CDR3 sequence: CASWTRGNLTDTQYF. The CDR3 region has the DNA TGTGCCAGCTGGACTCGGGGAAATTTGACAGATACGCAGTATTTT.

This clonotype was detected ten times or more. V is TRBV7-2 and J is TRBJ2-3, with TRBD2 identical over 9 bases. J was trimmed by 0 bases and V by 2 bases; bases with no gene match: 3. The CDR3 is 16 residues long. In germline, CDR1 is SGHTA, CDR2 FQGNSA. CDR3 nucleotide sequence: TGTGCCAGCAGCTTAATTGCGGGGGGGAGCACAGATACGCAGTATTTT. Its protein product is CASSLIAGGSTDTQYF.

This clonotype has ten or more counts. This chain joins TRBV6-5 and TRBJ2-4; D is ambiguous. CDR3 length equals 15 residues. Deletions cut 0 bases from V and 0 bases from J, with 6 bases between. The germline V gene encodes CDR1 MNHEY and CDR2 SVGAGI. The CDR3 protein is CASSYSWLAKNIQYF. In nucleotides, the CDR3 is TGTGCCAGCAGTTACTCTTGGCTAGCCAAAAACATTCAGTACTTC.

Many counts were recorded for this clonotype. The chain couples TRBV30 to TRBJ2-3; D uncertain. The germline gives CDR1 GTSNPN, CDR2 SVGIG (reference sequence). With 2 bases removed from V and 2 bases from J, the gap between germline ends came to 11 bases. The CDR3 covers 14 residues. This CDR3 is CAWSRAGITDTQYF. The CDR3 DNA is TGTGCCTGGAGTAGGGCAGGAATCACAGATACGCAGTATTTT.

As concerns this clonotype: Being one base from a much bigger clone, this may be a read error. V and J are TRBV15 and TRBJ2-5; D is perhaps TRBD1 (5 bases). Germline V gives CDR1 LNHNV, CDR2 YYDKDF (reference sequence). The CDR3 contains 16 residues. CDR3 in amino acids: CATSEGQGRYHETQYF. CDR3 DNA sequence: TGTGCCACCAGCGAAGGGCAGGGAAGGTACCACGAGACCCAGTACTTC. The full variable domain, its missing parts supplied by reference TRBV15 and TRBJ2-5, is DAMVIQNPRYQVTQFGKPVTLSCSQTLNHNVMYWYQQKSSQAPKLLFHYYDKDFNNEADTPDNFQSRRPNTSFCFLDIRSPGLGDTAMYLCATSEGQGRYHETQYFGPGTRLLVL.

This clonotype has ten or more counts. J is TRBJ1-5 and V is TRBV12-3 or TRBV12-4; D ambiguous. Trimming took off 3 bases at V and 12 bases at J, with 9 bases between the two ends. This CDR3 has 11 amino acids. The CDR3 coding sequence is TGTGCCAGCAGTTTTGAACTATACCAGCATTTT. It is translated as CASSFELYQHF.

This clonotype was seen at least ten times. The chain is built from TRBV7-8 and TRBJ2-3, with D unclear. V was cut by 2 bases and J by 9 bases, with 18 bases left in between. Germline loops: CDR1 SGHVS, CDR2 FQNEAQ. This CDR3 comprises 15 residues. The CDR3 DNA is TGTGCCAGCAGCTTACGAGGCACAGCTCGAGACACGCAGTATTTT. This sequence encodes CASSLRGTARDTQYF.

The J gene is TRBJ1-6, the V gene TRBV5-6; the match to TRBD1 covers 8 bases. The CDR3 runs 15 residues. V lost 4 bases to trimming and J lost 9 bases; unmatched junction nucleotides: 9. Per germline, CDR1 SGHDT and CDR2 YYEEEE. CDR3 amino acids: CASSRRTGIRSPLHF. The DNA of the CDR3 is TGTGCCAGCAGCCGGAGGACAGGGATTCGTTCACCCCTCCACTTT.

The V and J genes are TRBV30 and TRBJ2-1; the match to TRBD2 covers 10 bases. The germline gives CDR1 GTSNPN, CDR2 SVGIG (reference sequence). J gave up 4 bases and V 4 bases, and 13 bases lay outside the gene matches. This CDR3 is built from 17 residues. CDR3 loop: CAWTSGGAAWAYNEQFF. The CDR3 DNA is TGTGCCTGGACTAGCGGGGGTGCCGCGTGGGCTTACAATGAGCAGTTCTTC.

This clonotype showed up many times. V usage is TRBV20-1 and J usage is TRBJ2-1; unclear D gene. Per germline, CDR1 DFQATT and CDR2 SNEGSKA (reference sequence). V dropped 0 bases and J dropped 0 bases, with 12 bases sitting between them. The CDR3 is 16 amino acids. The DNA of the CDR3 is TGCAGTGCTAGAGATCTGAGGTCAAGCTCCTACAATGAGCAGTTCTTC. This sequence encodes CSARDLRSSSYNEQFF.

This clonotype was observed many times. The CDR3 spells CASSRDGQPQHF. The DNA for the CDR3 is TGTGCCAGCAGTAGGGACGGGCAGCCCCAGCATTTT. The chain joins TRBV12-3 or TRBV12-4 to TRBJ1-5; possibly TRBD1 for D (5 bases). Trimming shortened V by 5 bases and J by 7 bases, and 9 bases separated the two germline ends. The CDR3 loop spans 12 amino acids.

This clonotype was seen at least ten times. The chain is built from TRBV6-1 and TRBJ2-5; perhaps D is TRBD1 or TRBD2 (6 bases each). The ends were cut back, 7 bases at V and 5 bases at J, with 17 bases in the middle. The CDR3 runs to 14 residues. CDR1 is MNHNS and CDR2 is SASEGT in the germline V gene. The CDR3 reads CASNPRGPGETQYF. The CDR3 nucleotides read TGTGCCAGCAATCCACGGGGGCCGGGGGAGACCCAGTACTTC.

This clonotype was counted at least ten times. The rearrangement joins TRBV5-4 to TRBJ1-5; D gene ambiguous. V was pared by 1 base and J by 6 bases, with 14 bases between. This CDR3 has 15 residues. Germline assignment: CDR1 SGHNT and CDR2 YYREEE (reference sequence). The CDR3 region is CASSLMGQEGQPQHF. Written as DNA, the CDR3 is TGTGCCAGCAGCTTGATGGGTCAGGAGGGTCAGCCCCAGCATTTT.